The present TCR beta chain was sequenced within a study of blood T cell repertoires in COVID-19. This clone was seen only once. TCRdb's copy holds only in-frame clones and misses some; the assay was immunoSEQ multiplex PCR. The data show some 93,000 clones, 70% to 85% seen once. This CDR3 comprises 16 residues. Trimming removed 4 bases at V and 3 bases at J, with 15 bases between. CDR1 is SGHVS and CDR2 is FQNEAQ in the germline V gene. The J gene is TRBJ2-2, the V gene TRBV7-8; tentative D call: TRBD1 (5 bases). This TCR was recovered from a man between 65 and 79 years old with acute or convalescent COVID-19. Sequences were obtained from peripheral blood. The CDR3 DNA follows: TGTGCCAGCAGCTCCCCTGCGAAGGGGTACACCGGGGAGCTGTTTTTT. Translating it yields CASSSPAKGYTGELFF.